The entry below describes one T cell receptor (beta chain). Its antigen specificity is not known. No base qualities exist here, and no much larger clone lies one base off it. This sample is part of a study of Ad26.COV2.S vaccination and SARS-CoV-2 variants (dated by TCRdb to the early 2020s). For context, the study as a whole: Vaccine-arm donors were drawn from COV1001, a multicentre, randomized, double-blind, placebo-controlled phase I-IIa trial of Ad26.COV2.S in healthy adults. Ad26.COV2.S was administered intramuscularly at a dose of 5x10^10 or 1x10^11 viral particles, either as one shot or as two shots given 56 days apart. Sequencing of the TCRbeta repertoire served to evaluate the specificity and breadth of SARS-CoV-2-reactive T cell receptors following Ad26.COV2.S vaccination. The TCR-sequenced set comprised about 30 samples: around 20 Ad26.COV2.S vaccine recipients, 5 placebo recipients and 8 SARS-CoV-2 convalescent individuals. Participants in the trial were split at random into five groups of five each, receiving low-dose or high-dose Ad26.COV2.S once or twice, or else placebo on both occasions. Investigators did not know the trial group allocation while performing experiments and assessing outcomes.

The immunoSEQ Assay was used to sequence TCRbeta CDR3 regions. After extraction, genomic DNA underwent amplification by bias-controlled multiplex PCR, followed by high-throughput sequencing. In the original analysis: To quantify the absolute abundance of each unique TCRbeta CDR3 region, sequences were collapsed and filtered. T cell fraction was estimated by normalizing TCRbeta template counts to usable DNA, with usable DNA measured through amplification of reference genes found in all nucleated cells. Repertoire TCRs were annotated as SARS-CoV-2-specific by exact matching of V gene, CDR3 amino acid sequence and J gene to a known reactive TCR set. The reference SARS-CoV-2 TCR set was derived from MIRA and filtered for enrichment in COVID-19-positive ImmuneCODE repertoires, a step that removed public or cross-reactive TCRs. Drawing on the MIRA antigens, annotated TCRs were analysed further at the level of specific ORF or position within ORF. Depth was the summed frequency of annotated unique rearrangements, while breadth was defined as annotated unique rearrangements over total unique productive rearrangements. Two-sided Wilcoxon rank-sum tests were used to compare TCR breadth between groups. TCRdb limited this immuneACCESS table to in-frame rearrangements with V and J called. A share of clones is missing; checked studies link under half to unresolved V genes, and the rest is unexplained. From that table come the V and J calls and clone size; the DNA was used to work out D and trimming. This sample lists fewer than 800,000 clones; 89% were detected once. The ten largest clones capture 1.5% of the sample.

Including cysteine and phenylalanine, the CDR3 has 13 amino acids. Left in the record is the CDR3 DNA by itself, 39 bases read in frame from the first base. V is shortened by 4 bases, J by 5 bases, and the region joining them spans 11 bases. The germline V gene (reference sequence) supplies CDR1 LGHDT and CDR2 YNNKEL. The sample's treatment or condition label is to be understood as: over 15 received Ad26.COV2.S at low or high dose, single or two shots; about 5 received placebo; per-sample allocation not given. For vaccine and placebo recipients, the sequenced repertoires came from samples collected on day 63 after the first injection. Cohort 1b enrolled 20 to 30 adults aged 18-55 years at a single site in Boston, USA, between 29 July and 7 August 2020. Ad26.COV2.S consisted of a replication-incompetent adenovirus type 26 vector by which a prefusion-stabilized SARS-CoV-2 spike protein from the original Wuhan strain was expressed.

Results and caveats for the whole study, not just this receptor: Vaccine and placebo recipients had comparable non-spike TCR breadth, which fits with the vaccine containing only spike. Substantial breadth of spike-specific CD8+ and CD4+ T cell responses was reported after vaccination. Spike-specific TCR breadth was higher in Ad26.COV2.S recipients than in placebo recipients (P = 0.0014). It was noted by the authors that total T cell responses may have been underestimated by the TCR breadth and depth analyses. The study was not powered to compare responses between vaccine doses or regimens.

The source was peripheral blood, collected in a trial of Ad26.COV2.S vaccine versus placebo. The chain is assembled from TRBV3-1 (or the pseudogene TRBV3-2) and TRBJ2-5; the D gene is perhaps TRBD2, from 6 matching bases. This TCR was sampled from a person between 18 and 60 years old who received the Ad26.COV2.S COVID-19 vaccine or a placebo. The CDR3 reads CASSPLGGETQYF. The nucleotides read TGTGCCAGCAGCCCGCTTGGGGGGGAGACCCAGTACTTC.